This T cell receptor beta chain derives from a study of blood T cell repertoires in COVID-19. On the study more broadly: Material from acute and convalescent COVID-19 was sourced from the United States, Italy and Spain. PBMCs, B-cell-depleted T cells, or T cells were the source of the cDNA or gDNA that made up the material.

In the source study's methods: Amplification with reference gene primers provided the estimates of nucleated cell counts. This table comes from immunoSEQ multiplex PCR, and its TCRdb copy is limited to in-frame clones, with some not included. That table is the source of V, J and clone size, and D and trimming were worked out from the DNA. The sample lists 25,000 to 35,000 clones; over 70% were seen once. From germline, CDR1 is KGHSH and CDR2 LQKENI. The CDR3 spans 13 residues. Trimming took 3 bases from V and 2 from J, leaving 7 bases between them. This clone showed up just a few times. Sequenced input: peripheral blood. The receptor was derived from a woman in her fifties or sixties with acute or convalescent COVID-19. The V and J genes are TRBV18 and TRBJ1-2; D is ambiguous. The CDR3 protein is CASSPGENYGYTF. As DNA, the CDR3 is TGTGCCAGCTCACCCGGGGAAAACTATGGCTACACCTTC. Variable domain in full (rest from reference TRBV18 and TRBJ1-2): NAGVMQNPRHLVRRRGQEARLRCSPMKGHSHVYWYRQLPEEGLKFMVYLQKENIIDESGMPKERFSAEFPKEGPSILRIQQVVRGDSAAYFCASSPGENYGYTFGSGTRLTVV.